The rows below give T cell receptor beta chains drawn from one sample of a study of CD8 T cells in Susac syndrome. TCRdb re-called the immunoSEQ multiplex PCR reads with MiXCR, one entry per CDR3 protein. The table lists 130,000 to 150,000 distinct CDR3 sequences, approximately 95% of them singletons, with around 0.08% in the top ten. The sample taken for sequencing was CD4+ T cells from PBMCs. These receptors all come from a human donor in good health. The CDR3 runs from the conserved cysteine through the conserved F or W. The order of the fields is V gene, clone size, D gene, J gene, CDR3 protein, CDR3 DNA. D genes are given only for firm matches. Size values are once, few and many counts, or a class for expanded clones, and some rows have none.

>TRBV29-1|once|TRBD2|TRBJ2-5
CSLRLANQETQYF
TGCAGTCTTAGACTAGCCAACCAAGAGACCCAGTACTTC
>TRBV7-9|.|.|TRBJ2-3
CASHRPLADTQYF
TGTGCCAGTCATCGCCCATTGGCAGATACGCAGTATTTT
>TRBV30|.|TRBD2|TRBJ2-7
CAWRREEDREEQYF
TGTGCCTGGCGGCGGGAGGAGGATCGGGAAGAGCAGTACTTC
>TRBV20-1|once|.|TRBJ1-4
CSASEMKKLFF
TGCAGTGCTAGTGAAATGAAAAAACTGTTTTTT
>TRBV27|.|TRBD1|TRBJ2-2
CASSLAGTGFTGELFF
TGTGCCAGCAGTTTAGCCGGGACAGGCTTCACCGGGGAGCTGTTTTTT
>TRBV6-5|.|.|TRBJ2-7
CASGTSARQYF
TGTGCCAGCGGGACATCCGCAAGGCAGTACTTC
>TRBV20-1|.|TRBD2|TRBJ2-5
CSARAPTLAGGTQYF
TGCAGTGCTAGAGCCCCCACTTTAGCGGGAGGGACCCAGTACTTC
>TRBV20-1|once|.|TRBJ2-2
CSAGRLGRVAGELFF
TGCAGTGCAGGGCGGCTTGGCAGGGTCGCCGGGGAGCTGTTTTTT
>TRBV14|.|.|TRBJ2-1
CASSHGYNEQFF
TGTGCCAGCAGCCATGGGTACAATGAGCAGTTCTTC
>TRBV5-6|.|TRBD2|TRBJ2-7
CASSRLAGDEQYF
TGTGCCAGCAGCCGACTAGCGGGAGATGAGCAGTACTTC
>TRBV20-1|.|.|TRBJ1-2
CSARTSVPQIGGYTF
TGCAGTGCTAGGACCTCGGTACCCCAAATAGGCGGCTACACCTTC
>TRBV2|.|TRBD2|TRBJ2-7
CASSVSSGTLSYEQYF
TGTGCCAGCAGTGTGAGTAGCGGGACCTTGTCCTACGAGCAGTACTTC
>TRBV29-1|.|.|TRBJ1-1
CSAIRGLGNTEAFF
TGCAGCGCTATCAGGGGCCTTGGGAACACTGAAGCTTTCTTT
>TRBV12-3/TRBV12-4|once|TRBD2|TRBJ2-7
CASSSHPLAGEQYF
TGTGCCAGCAGTTCCCATCCACTAGCGGGAGAGCAGTACTTC
>TRBV30|.|.|TRBJ2-3
CACQLGFWGLPTDTQYF
TGTGCCTGCCAATTAGGATTTTGGGGACTCCCCACAGATACGCAGTATTTT
>TRBV24-1|.|.|TRBJ2-5
CATSDLRSTPHQQETQYF
TGTGCCACCAGTGACCTCCGCTCGACACCTCATCAACAAGAGACCCAGTACTTC
>TRBV27|.|TRBD2|TRBJ2-2
CASSLTSGTFGELFF
TGTGCCAGCAGTCTGACTAGCGGGACGTTCGGGGAGCTGTTTTTT
>TRBV24-1|.|TRBD1|TRBJ2-6
CATSDPGTGDGANVLTF
TGTGCCACCAGTGATCCTGGGACAGGGGACGGGGCCAACGTCCTGACTTTC
>TRBV7-6|.|.|TRBJ2-2
CASSAPDRHTGELFF
TGTGCCAGCAGCGCCCCGGACAGACACACCGGGGAGCTGTTTTTT
>TRBV18|.|.|TRBJ2-4
CASSSTDNKNIQYF
TGTGCCAGCTCATCAACGGATAACAAAAACATTCAGTACTTC
>TRBV29-1|.|TRBD1|TRBJ1-1
CGGGGGNTEAFF
TGCGGAGGGGGCGGGGGGAACACTGAAGCTTTCTTT
>TRBV18|.|.|TRBJ2-6
CASSPEGPGANVLTF
TGTGCCAGCTCACCAGAGGGGCCTGGGGCCAACGTCCTGACTTTC
>TRBV20-1|.|.|TRBJ2-3
CSASDSPRGTQYF
TGCAGTGCTAGTGACAGCCCCCGGGGTACGCAGTATTTT
>TRBV12-3/TRBV12-4|.|TRBD2|TRBJ2-1
CASSFLTSSGDHNEQFF
TGTGCCAGCAGTTTTTTAACTTCTAGCGGGGACCACAATGAGCAGTTCTTC
>TRBV29-1|.|.|TRBJ1-1
CSVSGQGGTEAFF
TGCAGCGTTTCGGGCCAAGGGGGCACTGAAGCTTTCTTT
>TRBV14|once|.|TRBJ2-7
CASSLLDLNEQYF
TGTGCCAGCAGCCTTCTGGACTTAAACGAGCAGTACTTC
>TRBV4-2|once|TRBD2|TRBJ2-3
CASSLRTSGRSTDTQYF
TGTGCCAGCAGCCTCCGGACTAGCGGGAGGAGTACAGATACGCAGTATTTT
>TRBV12-5|.|.|TRBJ2-5
CASGLAQGPQETQYF
TGTGCTAGTGGTTTGGCCCAAGGTCCACAAGAGACCCAGTACTTC
>TRBV9|.|.|TRBJ2-3
CASSVQAAYSTDTQYF
TGTGCCAGCAGCGTACAAGCGGCTTATAGCACAGATACGCAGTATTTT
>TRBV24-1|.|.|TRBJ2-2
CATSDPTTNTGELFF
TGTGCCACCAGTGATCCGACAACGAACACCGGGGAGCTGTTTTTT
>TRBV29-1|.|.|TRBJ1-2
CSVAGGGGYGYTF
TGCAGCGTTGCGGGGGGCGGCGGCTATGGCTACACCTTC
>TRBV10-3|.|TRBD1|TRBJ1-2
CAISEWGTDGYTF
TGTGCCATCAGTGAGTGGGGGACAGATGGCTACACCTTC
>TRBV3-1|.|.|TRBJ1-2
CASSQVGGFDGYTF
TGTGCCAGCAGCCAAGTTGGCGGGTTTGATGGCTACACCTTC
>TRBV14|.|.|TRBJ1-2
CASSRASYREGYTF
TGTGCCAGCAGCCGAGCATCGTACAGGGAAGGCTACACCTTC
>TRBV12-3/TRBV12-4|.|.|TRBJ1-5
CASSFGSRAQPQHF
TGTGCCAGCAGTTTTGGCAGCAGGGCTCAGCCCCAGCATTTT
>TRBV18|.|TRBD2|TRBJ2-7
CASSPQREGTYEQYF
TGTGCCAGCTCACCACAGCGGGAGGGAACCTACGAGCAGTACTTC
>TRBV20-1|.|.|TRBJ2-6
CSARPPTFSGANVLTF
TGCAGTGCTAGACCTCCGACATTCTCTGGGGCCAACGTCCTGACTTTC
>TRBV25-1|.|.|TRBJ2-1
CASSGVNNEQFF
TGTGCCAGCAGTGGGGTTAACAATGAGCAGTTCTTC
>TRBV28|once|TRBD1|TRBJ1-2
CASSFYRGNGYTF
TGTGCCAGCAGTTTCTACAGGGGAAATGGCTACACCTTC
>TRBV24-1|.|.|TRBJ1-5
CATSDPKGFGRQPQHF
TGTGCCACCAGTGATCCGAAGGGCTTTGGGAGGCAGCCCCAGCATTTT
>TRBV5-1|.|.|TRBJ2-7
CASSLEAYEQYF
TGCGCCAGCAGCTTGGAAGCCTACGAGCAGTACTTC